The sample holds a few counts of the clone carrying this T cell receptor beta chain. Germline V gene sequence: CDR1 MNHEY, CDR2 SVGEGT. The CDR3 length is 11 residues. The data were obtained in a study of blood T cells in healthy people across ages. The overall study: Using template switching, researchers captured about one barcoded beta molecule for each two T cells.

Then a second PCR, running roughly 7 to 11 cycles, was carried out with a sample-barcoded 5' primer and a J-beta primer mix. In TCRdb, the 5' RACE reads were re-called with MiXCR into one record per CDR3 protein. The data show under 1 million distinct CDR3 sequences, with 44% seen just once and approximately 20% held by the top ten. The rearrangement uses TRBV6-2 or TRBV6-3 and TRBJ2-4; no reliable D call. The J call may not be correct, given that the DNA end is closer to TRBJ2-7. This TCR came from a man aged 55 to 69 in good health. Sequences were obtained from blood. CDR3 sequence reads: CASSQAVEQYF. The CDR3 DNA is TGTGCCAGCAGCCAAGCCGTCGAGCAGTACTTC.